A single sample gave rise to the 16 T cell receptor beta chains below, sequenced in a study of cytomegalovirus exposure and HLA in healthy donors. TCRdb's table, derived via immunoSEQ multiplex PCR, lists solely in-frame clones and lacks some. Seen here are about 49,000 clones, approximately 90% observed once, and the top ten hold over 1.1%. Input material: PBMCs. The receptors were sampled from a man aged 18 to 29 in good health and CMV-seronegative.

This chain joins TRBV27 and TRBJ2-7; no firm D call. Trimming shortened V by 5 bases and J by 3 bases, and 5 bases separated the two germline ends. Germline loops: CDR1 MNHEY, CDR2 SMNVEV (reference sequence). CDR3 length equals 11 residues. CDR3 DNA sequence: TGTGCCAGCAGTATCTACTACGAGCAGTACTTC. It is translated as CASSIYYEQYF.

The chain couples TRBV5-1 to TRBJ2-2; 8 bases match TRBD1. After removal of 3 bases from V and 4 bases from J, the junction contained 2 bases not matched to a gene. The CDR3 consists of 14 residues. CDR1 SGHRS and CDR2 YFSETQ come from the germline V gene. The CDR3 here is CASSSGQGTGELFF. CDR3 sequence (DNA): TGCGCCAGCAGCTCTGGACAGGGCACCGGGGAGCTGTTTTTT. Complete variable domain (other parts from reference TRBV5-1 and TRBJ2-2): KAGVTQTPRYLIKTRGQQVTLSCSPISGHRSVSWYQQTPGQGLQFLFEYFSETQRNKGNFPGRFSGRQFSNSRSEMNVSTLELGDSALYLCASSSGQGTGELFFGEGSRLTVL.

V gene TRBV7-2 combines with J gene TRBJ2-7; 7 nucleotides agree with TRBD1. V trimming: 5 bases; J trimming: 0 bases; junction bases outside the gene matches: 4. This CDR3 has 14 residues. Germline CDR1 SGHTA, CDR2 FQGNSA. CDR3 region: CASSKDRASYEQYF. The CDR3 DNA sequence: TGTGCCAGCAGCAAAGACAGGGCCTCCTACGAGCAGTACTTC.

V and J are TRBV18 and TRBJ2-3, with 7 nucleotides matching TRBD1. CDR1 and CDR2 (germline): KGHSH, LQKENI. The CDR3 has 17 amino acids. Germline trimming cut 3 bases from V and 5 bases from J; bases unmatched to any gene: 14. The CDR3 loop is CASSPSSRTGWKDTQYF. In nucleotides, the CDR3 is TGTGCCAGCTCACCCTCTTCCCGGACAGGCTGGAAAGATACGCAGTATTTT.

V is TRBV6-1 and J is TRBJ1-3; D gene ambiguous. The CDR3 has 15 residues. Trimming took off 1 base at V and 4 bases at J, with 11 bases between the two ends. Germline CDR1 reads MNHNS; CDR2 reads SASEGT. Here the CDR3 DNA reads TGTGCCAGCAGTGAAGATTCGGCAGGAGGAAACACCATATATTTT. As protein: CASSEDSAGGNTIYF.

This clone came up a few times. The chain has TRBV5-1 and TRBJ2-3; D ambiguous. Trimming shortened V by 1 base and J by 6 bases, and 15 bases separated the two germline ends. The CDR3 sequence is 15 residues long. Germline V gene lookup returns CDR1 SGHRS and CDR2 YFSETQ. The CDR3 sequence is CASSLMPAVADTQYF. The CDR3 DNA reads TGCGCCAGCAGCTTGATGCCCGCGGTCGCGGATACGCAGTATTTT. Drawing the rest from reference TRBV5-1 and TRBJ2-3, the complete variable domain is KAGVTQTPRYLIKTRGQQVTLSCSPISGHRSVSWYQQTPGQGLQFLFEYFSETQRNKGNFPGRFSGRQFSNSRSEMNVSTLELGDSALYLCASSLMPAVADTQYFGPGTRLTVL.

To note about this clone: This sample also contains other DNA sequences that code for the same CDR3. This rearrangement joins TRBV15 to TRBJ2-3; no reliable D call. Germline CDR1 is LNHNV and CDR2 is YYDKDF (reference sequence). Between the trimmed V and J ends, which lost 3 bases and 4 bases, there was a span of 14 bases. CDR3 length: 15 amino acids. CDR3 sequence reads: CATSRGVGDSDTQYF. The CDR3 nucleotides read TGTGCCACCAGCAGGGGCGTCGGTGATTCAGATACGCAGTATTTT.

The V gene is TRBV18, the J gene TRBJ2-1; 7 nucleotides agree with TRBD1. Trimming cost V 3 bases and J 0 bases; bases outside gene matches: 2. The CDR3 totals 15 residues. Per germline, CDR1 KGHSH and CDR2 LQKENI. The CDR3 protein is CASSPDRVSYNEQFF. CDR3 nucleotides: TGTGCCAGCTCACCTGACAGGGTCTCCTACAATGAGCAGTTCTTC.

J is TRBJ2-2 and V is TRBV4-2; 8 bases align to TRBD2. The V gene end was trimmed by 4 bases and the J gene end by 4 bases; junction bases not matched to a gene: 5. CDR1 and CDR2 from the germline V gene are LGHNA and YNFKEQ. CDR3 length: 15 amino acids. CDR3 region: CASSPTSESTGELFF. The CDR3 DNA follows: TGTGCCAGCAGCCCGACTAGCGAAAGCACCGGGGAGCTGTTTTTT.

Only one count was recorded for this clone. The chain is built from TRBV6-1 and TRBJ2-7; weak D call: TRBD2 (5 bases). Deletions cut 8 bases from V and 2 bases from J, with 13 bases between. This CDR3 spans 13 amino acids. Germline V gene lookup returns CDR1 MNHNS and CDR2 SASEGT. The CDR3 DNA reads as TGTGCCAGCTGGAAGGGAGTTACCTACGAGCAGTACTTC. It encodes CASWKGVTYEQYF.

The chain employs TRBV6-5 and TRBJ2-7, with D tentatively TRBD1 (6 bases). CDR3 length equals 16 residues. V shed 0 bases and J shed 4 bases, with 16 bases lying between them. Germline V lookup: CDR1 MNHEY, CDR2 SVGAGI. The CDR3 reads CASSYSLGARGYEQYF. CDR3 DNA sequence: TGTGCCAGCAGTTACTCTTTGGGGGCGCGAGGTTACGAGCAGTACTTC.

This clone appeared once. The genes are TRBV6-5 and TRBJ1-2, with 10 nucleotides matching TRBD1. The length of the CDR3 is 16 residues. The J segment lost 4 bases and the V segment lost 2 bases, leaving 7 bases of the junction unmatched. Germline CDR1 MNHEY, CDR2 SVGAGI. The CDR3 region has the DNA TGTGCCAGCAGTTACGACGCCGGGACAGGGGTCTATGGCTACACCTTC. Its protein product is CASSYDAGTGVYGYTF.

This clone was observed a single time. The V call is TRBV19, the J call TRBJ2-7, with D perhaps matching TRBD1 (5 bases). Trimming pared 4 bases from V and 7 bases from J, leaving 14 bases between. CDR3 size: 13 residues. Germline CDR1 reads LNHDA; CDR2 reads SQIVND (reference sequence). The CDR3 region has the DNA TGTGCCAGTAGTACCCGACAGTTTCCGGAGCAGTACTTC. This gives the protein CASSTRQFPEQYF.

CDR3 in amino acids: CASSQYRVENTEAFF. CDR3 bases: TGTGCCAGCAGTCAGTACAGGGTCGAGAATACTGAAGCTTTCTTT. The chain recombines TRBV27 with TRBJ1-1; possible D gene TRBD1, 6 bases. V was shortened by 5 bases and J by 5 bases, with 18 bases between the two germline ends. The CDR3 contains 15 residues. Germline V gene data show CDR1 as MNHEY and CDR2 as SMNVEV (reference sequence).

The chain couples TRBV6-5 to TRBJ1-1; the match to TRBD1 covers 7 bases. The CDR3 has 14 residues. Unmatched junction bases numbered 7, after V lost 7 bases and J lost 2 bases. CDR1 and CDR2 (germline): MNHEY, SVGAGI. The CDR3 protein is CASNRDSLNTEAFF. CDR3 nucleotides: TGTGCCAGCAATCGGGACAGCTTAAACACTGAAGCTTTCTTT.

The V and J genes are TRBV27 and TRBJ1-1; 8 nucleotides line up with TRBD1. CDR3 length: 15 amino acids. Trimming took 0 bases from V and 7 from J; bases not matched to a gene: 7. Germline values: CDR1 MNHEY, CDR2 SMNVEV (reference sequence). The DNA of the CDR3 is TGTGCCAGCAGTTTATCGATCGGGGGGACAGGTGAAGCTTTCTTT. Translation gives CASSLSIGGTGEAFF.